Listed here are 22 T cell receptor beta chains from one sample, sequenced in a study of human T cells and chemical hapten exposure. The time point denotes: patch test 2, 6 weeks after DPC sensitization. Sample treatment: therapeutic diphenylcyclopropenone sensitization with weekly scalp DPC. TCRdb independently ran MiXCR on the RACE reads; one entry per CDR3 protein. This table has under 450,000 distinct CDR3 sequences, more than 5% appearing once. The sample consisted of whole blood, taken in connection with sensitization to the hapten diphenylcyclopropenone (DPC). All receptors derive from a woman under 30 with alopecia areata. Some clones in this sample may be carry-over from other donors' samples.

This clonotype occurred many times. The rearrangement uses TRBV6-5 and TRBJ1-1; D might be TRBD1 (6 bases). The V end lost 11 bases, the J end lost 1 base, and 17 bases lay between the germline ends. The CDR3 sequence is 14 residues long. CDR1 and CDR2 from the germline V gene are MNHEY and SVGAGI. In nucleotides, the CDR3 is TGTGCCTGCCACCGCGGGGGCACGAACACTGAAGCTTTCTTT. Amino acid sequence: CACHRGGTNTEAFF.

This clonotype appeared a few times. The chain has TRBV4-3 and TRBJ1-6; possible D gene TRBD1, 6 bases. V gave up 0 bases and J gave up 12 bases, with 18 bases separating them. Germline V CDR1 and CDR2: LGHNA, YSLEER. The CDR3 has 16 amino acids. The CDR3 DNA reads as TGCGCCAGCAGCCAAGAGGGGGCACCGGGACGGTTACCCCTCCACTTT. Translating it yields CASSQEGAPGRLPLHF.

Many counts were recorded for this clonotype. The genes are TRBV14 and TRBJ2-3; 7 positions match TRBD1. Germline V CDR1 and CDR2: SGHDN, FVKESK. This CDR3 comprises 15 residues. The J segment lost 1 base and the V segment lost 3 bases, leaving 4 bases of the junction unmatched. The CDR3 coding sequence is TGTGCCAGCAGCCACCAGACAGGGCGCACAGATACGCAGTATTTT. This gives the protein CASSHQTGRTDTQYF.

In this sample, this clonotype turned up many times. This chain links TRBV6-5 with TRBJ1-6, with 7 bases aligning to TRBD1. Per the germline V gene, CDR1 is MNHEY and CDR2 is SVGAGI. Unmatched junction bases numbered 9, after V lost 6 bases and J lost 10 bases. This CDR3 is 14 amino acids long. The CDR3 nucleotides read TGTGCCAGCAGCCAAGACAGGGTACGATCACCCCTCCACTTT. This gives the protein CASSQDRVRSPLHF.

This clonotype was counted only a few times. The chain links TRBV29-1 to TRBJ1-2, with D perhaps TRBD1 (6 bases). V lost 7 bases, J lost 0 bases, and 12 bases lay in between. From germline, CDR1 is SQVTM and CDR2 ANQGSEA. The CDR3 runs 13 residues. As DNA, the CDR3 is TGCAGCGCCGGGACACCCTCTAACTATGGCTACACCTTC. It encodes CSAGTPSNYGYTF.

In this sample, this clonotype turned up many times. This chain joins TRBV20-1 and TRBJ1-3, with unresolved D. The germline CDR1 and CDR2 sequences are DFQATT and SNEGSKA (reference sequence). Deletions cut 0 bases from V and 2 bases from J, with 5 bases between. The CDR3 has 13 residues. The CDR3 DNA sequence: TGCAGTGCTAGAGAGGGAACTGGAAACACCATATATTTT. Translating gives CSAREGTGNTIYF.

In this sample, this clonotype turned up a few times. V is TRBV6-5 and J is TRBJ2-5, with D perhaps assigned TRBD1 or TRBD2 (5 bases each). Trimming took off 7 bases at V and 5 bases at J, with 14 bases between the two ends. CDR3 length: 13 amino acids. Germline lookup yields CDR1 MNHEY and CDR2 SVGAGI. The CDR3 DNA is TGTGCCAGCACCCGAGGGGCCGGGGAGACCCAGTACTTC. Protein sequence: CASTRGAGETQYF.

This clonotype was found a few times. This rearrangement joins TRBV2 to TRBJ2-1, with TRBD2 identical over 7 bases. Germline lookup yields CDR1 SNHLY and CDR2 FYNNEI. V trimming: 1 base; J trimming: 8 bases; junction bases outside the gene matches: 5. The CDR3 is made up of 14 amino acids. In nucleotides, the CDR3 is TGTGCCAGCAGTGAAGGGGAGGGCGACGATGAGCAGTTCTTC. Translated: CASSEGEGDDEQFF.

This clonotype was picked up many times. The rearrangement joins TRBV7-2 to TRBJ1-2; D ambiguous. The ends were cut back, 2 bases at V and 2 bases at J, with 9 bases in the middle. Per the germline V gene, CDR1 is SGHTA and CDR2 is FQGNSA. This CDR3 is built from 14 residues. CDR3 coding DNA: TGTGCCAGCAGCTTAACAAGGCAAAACTATGGCTACACCTTC. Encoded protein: CASSLTRQNYGYTF. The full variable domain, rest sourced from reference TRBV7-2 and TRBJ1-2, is GAGVSQSPSNKVTEKGKDVELRCDPISGHTALYWYRQSLGQGLEFLIYFQGNSAPDKSGLPSDRFSAERTGGSVSTLTIQRTQQEDSAVYLCASSLTRQNYGYTFGSGTRLTVV.

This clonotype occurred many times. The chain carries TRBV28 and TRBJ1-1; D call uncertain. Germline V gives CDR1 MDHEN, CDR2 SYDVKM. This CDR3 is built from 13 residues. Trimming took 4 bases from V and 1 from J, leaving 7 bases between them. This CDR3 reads CASSSGENTEAFF. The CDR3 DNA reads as TGTGCCAGCAGTTCTGGGGAGAACACTGAAGCTTTCTTT.

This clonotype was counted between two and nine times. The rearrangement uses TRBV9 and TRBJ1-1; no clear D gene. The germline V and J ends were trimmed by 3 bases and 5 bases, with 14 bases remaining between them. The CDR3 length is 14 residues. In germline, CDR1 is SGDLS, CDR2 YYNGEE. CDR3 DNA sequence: TGTGCCAGCAGCGCCATAGGAGGTTGGACTGAAGCTTTCTTT. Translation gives CASSAIGGWTEAFF.

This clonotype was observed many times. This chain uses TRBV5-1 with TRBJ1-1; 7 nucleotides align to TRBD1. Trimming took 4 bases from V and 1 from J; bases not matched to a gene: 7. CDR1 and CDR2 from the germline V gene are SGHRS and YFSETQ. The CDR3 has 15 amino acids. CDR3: CASSPWTGTNTEAFF. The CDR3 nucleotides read TGCGCCAGCAGCCCATGGACAGGAACGAACACTGAAGCTTTCTTT.

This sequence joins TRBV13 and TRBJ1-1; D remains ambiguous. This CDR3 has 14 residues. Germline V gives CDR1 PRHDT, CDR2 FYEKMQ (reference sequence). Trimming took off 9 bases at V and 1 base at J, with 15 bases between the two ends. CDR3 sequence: CARPPVGPNTEAFF. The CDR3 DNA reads TGTGCCAGGCCCCCCGTAGGGCCGAACACTGAAGCTTTCTTT. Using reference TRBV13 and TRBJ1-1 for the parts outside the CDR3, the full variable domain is AAGVIQSPRHLIKEKRETATLKCYPIPRHDTVYWYQQGPGQDPQFLISFYEKMQSDKGSIPDRFSAQQFSDYHSELNMSSLELGDSALYFCARPPVGPNTEAFFGQGTRLTVV.

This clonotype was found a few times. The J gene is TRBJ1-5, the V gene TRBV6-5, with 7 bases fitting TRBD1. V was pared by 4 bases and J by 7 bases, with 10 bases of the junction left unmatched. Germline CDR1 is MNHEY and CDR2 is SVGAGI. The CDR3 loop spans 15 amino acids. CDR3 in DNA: TGTGCCAGCAGTTCCTACAGGGGAGGGGGACAGCCCCAGCATTTT. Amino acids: CASSSYRGGGQPQHF.

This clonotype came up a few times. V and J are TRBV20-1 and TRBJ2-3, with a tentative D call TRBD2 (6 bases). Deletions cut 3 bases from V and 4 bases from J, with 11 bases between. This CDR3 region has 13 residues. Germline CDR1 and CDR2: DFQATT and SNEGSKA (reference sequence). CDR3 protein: CSAREGRADTQYF. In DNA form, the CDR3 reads TGCAGTGCTAGGGAGGGTCGGGCAGATACGCAGTATTTT.

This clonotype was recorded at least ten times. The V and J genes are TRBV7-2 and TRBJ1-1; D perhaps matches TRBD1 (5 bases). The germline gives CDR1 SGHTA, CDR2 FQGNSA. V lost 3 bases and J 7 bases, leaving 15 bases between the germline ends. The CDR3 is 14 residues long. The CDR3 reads CASSLNRDSLEAFF. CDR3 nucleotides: TGTGCCAGCAGCTTGAACCGGGACTCCCTTGAAGCTTTCTTT.

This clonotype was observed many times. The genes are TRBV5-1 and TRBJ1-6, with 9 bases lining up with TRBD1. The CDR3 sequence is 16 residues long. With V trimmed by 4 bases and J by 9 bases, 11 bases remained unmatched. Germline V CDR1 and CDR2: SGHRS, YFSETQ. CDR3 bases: TGCGCCAGCAGCATGGGACCAGGGGACAGGGTTTCACCCCTCCACTTT. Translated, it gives CASSMGPGDRVSPLHF. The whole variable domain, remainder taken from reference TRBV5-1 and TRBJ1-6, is KAGVTQTPRYLIKTRGQQVTLSCSPISGHRSVSWYQQTPGQGLQFLFEYFSETQRNKGNFPGRFSGRQFSNSRSEMNVSTLELGDSALYLCASSMGPGDRVSPLHFGNGTRLTVT.

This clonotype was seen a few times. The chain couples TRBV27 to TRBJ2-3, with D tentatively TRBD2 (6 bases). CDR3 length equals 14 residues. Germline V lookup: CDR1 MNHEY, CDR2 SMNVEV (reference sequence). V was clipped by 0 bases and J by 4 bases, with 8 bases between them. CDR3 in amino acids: CASSLSTSSDTQYF. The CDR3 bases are TGTGCCAGCAGTTTATCGACTAGTTCAGATACGCAGTATTTT.

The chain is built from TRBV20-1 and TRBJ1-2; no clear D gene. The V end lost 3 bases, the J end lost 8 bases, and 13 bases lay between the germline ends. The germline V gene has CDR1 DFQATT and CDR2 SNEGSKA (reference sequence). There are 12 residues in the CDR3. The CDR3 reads CSASSRWEGYTF. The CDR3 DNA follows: TGCAGTGCTAGTTCCCGGTGGGAAGGCTACACCTTC.

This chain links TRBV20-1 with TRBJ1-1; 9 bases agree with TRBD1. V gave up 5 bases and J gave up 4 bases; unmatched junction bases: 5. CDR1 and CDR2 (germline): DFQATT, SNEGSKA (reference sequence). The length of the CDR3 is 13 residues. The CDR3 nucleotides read TGCAGTGCTCTCGCGGACAGGGGCACTGAAGCTTTCTTT. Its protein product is CSALADRGTEAFF.

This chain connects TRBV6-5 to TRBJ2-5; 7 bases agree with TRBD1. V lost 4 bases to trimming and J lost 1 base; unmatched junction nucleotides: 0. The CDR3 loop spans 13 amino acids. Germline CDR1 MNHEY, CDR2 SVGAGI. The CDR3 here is CASSWDSQETQYF. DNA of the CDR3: TGTGCCAGCAGTTGGGACAGCCAAGAGACCCAGTACTTC.

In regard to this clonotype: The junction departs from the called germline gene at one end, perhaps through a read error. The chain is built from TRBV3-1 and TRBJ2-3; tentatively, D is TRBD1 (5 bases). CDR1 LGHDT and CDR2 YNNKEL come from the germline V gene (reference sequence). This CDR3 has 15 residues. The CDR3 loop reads CASSQDGATTDTQCF. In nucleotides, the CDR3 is TGTGCCAGCAGCCAAGATGGGGCTACCACAGATACGCAGTGTTTT.